This TCR beta chain is drawn from a study of cytomegalovirus exposure and HLA in healthy donors. Study-level points and caveats: By a later analysis, the bulk of CMV-associated TCR beta chains appeared HLA-restricted.

The V and J ends lost 7 bases and 1 base, in that order; junction bases with no gene match: 19. From germline, CDR1 is SGHVS and CDR2 FQNEAQ. CDR3 length: 19 residues. 13 Jbeta primers and 60 Vbeta primers were used for the PCR. The method was immunoSEQ multiplex PCR; TCRdb's version includes in-frame clones alone and lacks a portion of them. The sample lists about 160,000 clones; around 76% were seen once. On this clone itself: Its antigen is unidentified.

This clonotype was sampled from a girl between 10 and 17 years old in good health and CMV-seropositive. What was sequenced was PBMCs. The chain employs TRBV7-8 and TRBJ2-5, with 9 bases fitting TRBD2. This CDR3 is CASKNPGPYRLAVQETQYF. The CDR3 coding sequence is TGTGCCAGCAAAAACCCTGGCCCCTACCGACTAGCGGTCCAAGAGACCCAGTACTTC.